The next 9 T cell receptor beta chains were all read from a single sample in a study of technical replicates of blood from several donors. Profiling relied on immunoSEQ multiplex PCR, and the TCRdb table lists in-frame clones only, not all of them. In the table there are 65,000 to 80,000 clones, around 90% of which are singletons. The specimen sequenced was T cells isolated from PBMCs. The origin of the receptors is a human donor in good health.

The chain carries TRBV7-9 and TRBJ1-5; D perhaps matches TRBD1 (5 bases). The germline V gene has CDR1 SEHNR and CDR2 FQNEAQ (reference sequence). V was clipped by 4 bases and J by 11 bases, with 18 bases between them. The CDR3 is made up of 14 amino acids. The CDR3 protein is CASSSRGLLGTQHF. The CDR3 DNA sequence: TGTGCCAGCAGCTCAAGGGGACTTTTAGGGACCCAGCATTTT.

This clone was counted only a few times. The chain is built from TRBV5-1 and TRBJ1-5; 8 positions agree with TRBD1. There are 15 residues in the CDR3. CDR1 SGHRS and CDR2 YFSETQ come from the germline V gene. Trimming removed 3 bases from V and 0 bases from J; junction bases left unmatched: 2. The DNA for the CDR3 is TGCGCCAGCAGCTGGACAGGGAATAGCAATCAGCCCCAGCATTTT. Protein product: CASSWTGNSNQPQHF.

This clone appeared once. The chain is built from TRBV7-3 and TRBJ2-1; 12 bases match TRBD2. CDR3 length: 15 residues. Germline loops: CDR1 SGHTA, CDR2 FQGTGA. The trim removed 6 bases at V and 8 bases at J, leaving 8 bases unmatched. The CDR3 here is CASSLAGGSFDEQFF. The DNA for the CDR3 is TGTGCCAGCAGTCTAGCGGGAGGGTCTTTCGATGAGCAGTTCTTC.

This sequence joins TRBV2 and TRBJ2-4; D possibly corresponds to TRBD2 (7 bases). Germline CDR1 and CDR2: SNHLY and FYNNEI. Trimming took 6 bases from V and 2 from J, leaving 17 bases between them. The CDR3 is made up of 16 amino acids. The chain's CDR3 is CASRGGGETSKNIQYF. CDR3 in DNA: TGTGCCAGCAGAGGAGGGGGGGAAACGTCCAAAAACATTCAGTACTTC.

The J gene is TRBJ2-3, the V gene TRBV28; D unclear. Trimming pared 2 bases from V and 5 bases from J, leaving 8 bases between. The germline V gene encodes CDR1 MDHEN and CDR2 SYDVKM. The CDR3 spans 13 residues. CDR3 sequence (DNA): TGTGCCAGCAGTTTAATCCACAGAGATACGCAGTATTTT. It yields the protein CASSLIHRDTQYF.

The J gene is TRBJ2-7, the V gene TRBV5-1, with 8 bases fitting TRBD1. This CDR3 contains 15 residues. The germline gives CDR1 SGHRS, CDR2 YFSETQ. Trimming at V came to 4 bases and at J to 5 bases, leaving 11 bases not matched to a gene. The CDR3 coding sequence is TGCGCCAGCAGCACCCTGGACAGGGAGGTTAACGAGCAGTACTTC. Its translation is CASSTLDREVNEQYF.

This clone was observed a few times. The V and J genes are TRBV28 and TRBJ2-7, with D hard to call. Looked up from germline, CDR1 is MDHEN and CDR2 is SYDVKM. This CDR3 is built from 13 residues. Trimming removed 8 bases at V and 3 bases at J, with 14 bases between. The CDR3 loop reads CASVQHGLYEQYF. CDR3 DNA: TGTGCCAGCGTACAACATGGGCTCTACGAGCAGTACTTC.

This clone was counted a single time. The V gene is TRBV9, the J gene TRBJ2-2, with 12 nucleotides matching TRBD1. CDR3 length equals 17 residues. V lost 0 bases to trimming and J lost 2 bases; unmatched junction nucleotides: 2. Germline V CDR1 and CDR2: SGDLS, YYNGEE. The CDR3 is CASSVVGTGGNTGELFF. The CDR3 coding sequence is TGTGCCAGCAGCGTAGTCGGGACAGGGGGCAACACCGGGGAGCTGTTTTTT.

The chain carries TRBV12-1 and TRBJ1-5; the table calls TRBD1, which could not be checked here. TRBV12-1 is annotated as a pseudogene. The CDR3 is made up of 15 amino acids. As DNA, the CDR3 is TGTGCAGCACCCAGGGAACCTAATAGCAATCAGCCCCAGCATTTT. Translating gives CAAPREPNSNQPQHF.